A selection of T cell receptor beta chains follows, all from one sample in a study of blood T cells in healthy people across ages. TCRdb ran MiXCR on the 5' RACE reads and lists one entry per CDR3 protein. The sample lists around 1,500,000 distinct CDR3 sequences; 28% were seen once. Specimen: blood. These receptor sequences come from a woman between 25 and 40 years old in good health. Each CDR3 is given with its conserved first and last residue. A D gene is named only where the DNA matches it firmly. Rows give clone size only sometimes, using once, few, many, or a class for an expanded clone.

CDR3 protein: CASSERRSGVGGEQYF; CDR3 DNA: TGCGCCAGCAGTGAGAGGAGAAGCGGCGTGGGGGGCGAGCAGTACTTC; D gene: .; V gene: TRBV10-2; clone size: .; J gene: TRBJ2-7
CDR3 protein: CASSLNNGGFGTYEQYF; CDR3 DNA: TGCGCCAGCAGCTTAAATAACGGAGGGTTTGGGACCTACGAGCAGTACTTC; D gene: .; V gene: TRBV5-1; clone size: .; J gene: TRBJ2-7
CDR3 protein: CASTGTGGGNVLTF; CDR3 DNA: TGTGCCAGTACCGGGACAGGGGGCGGCAACGTCCTGACTTTC; D gene: TRBD1; V gene: TRBV19; clone size: .; J gene: TRBJ2-6
CDR3 protein: CASSPQKWASEKNIQYF; CDR3 DNA: TGTGCCAGCTCACCACAAAAATGGGCTTCCGAAAAAAACATTCAGTACTTC; D gene: .; V gene: TRBV18; clone size: many; J gene: TRBJ2-4
CDR3 protein: CATSREALGQQYF; CDR3 DNA: TGTGCCACCAGCAGAGAAGCCCTCGGTCAGCAGTACTTC; D gene: .; V gene: TRBV15; clone size: many; J gene: TRBJ2-7
CDR3 protein: CSAPGAGQSYEQYF; CDR3 DNA: TGCAGTGCCCCAGGGGCGGGTCAATCCTACGAGCAGTACTTC; D gene: .; V gene: TRBV20-1; clone size: .; J gene: TRBJ2-7
CDR3 protein: CASSSRLAGVNEQFF; CDR3 DNA: TGTGCCAGCAGCTCCAGGCTAGCGGGAGTGAATGAGCAGTTCTTC; D gene: TRBD2; V gene: TRBV5-5; clone size: .; J gene: TRBJ2-1
CDR3 protein: CASSLTIAKNIQYF; CDR3 DNA: TGCGCCAGCAGCTTAACGATAGCCAAAAACATTCAGTACTTC; D gene: .; V gene: TRBV5-1; clone size: few; J gene: TRBJ2-4
CDR3 protein: CATRGASGGAHEQFF; CDR3 DNA: TGTGCCACCAGGGGGGCTAGCGGGGGGGCTCATGAGCAGTTCTTC; D gene: TRBD2; V gene: TRBV6-2/TRBV6-3; clone size: few; J gene: TRBJ2-1
CDR3 protein: CAISTSGSLNEQYF; CDR3 DNA: TGTGCCATTTCGACTAGCGGGAGTCTGAACGAGCAGTACTTC; D gene: TRBD2; V gene: TRBV2; clone size: many; J gene: TRBJ2-7
CDR3 protein: CSARLVSSGGLGVDTQYF; CDR3 DNA: TGCAGTGCTAGACTTGTGTCTAGCGGGGGCCTGGGCGTAGATACCCAGTACTTC; D gene: TRBD2; V gene: TRBV20-1; clone size: .; J gene: TRBJ2-5
CDR3 protein: CAIETQYF; CDR3 DNA: TGTGCCATCGAGACCCAGTACTTC; D gene: .; V gene: TRBV10-3; clone size: few; J gene: TRBJ2-5
CDR3 protein: CASSQPRERTDSGNTIYF; CDR3 DNA: TGCGCCAGCAGCCAACCAAGGGAGCGGACAGACTCTGGAAACACCATATATTTT; D gene: .; V gene: TRBV4-1; clone size: .; J gene: TRBJ1-3
CDR3 protein: CAWRGQGVEGYTF; CDR3 DNA: TGTGCCTGGAGGGGACAGGGGGTTGAGGGCTACACCTTC; D gene: TRBD1; V gene: TRBV30; clone size: .; J gene: TRBJ1-2
CDR3 protein: CASSLAMGAAGNEQFF; CDR3 DNA: TGCGCCAGCAGCTTGGCAATGGGGGCGGCGGGGAATGAGCAGTTCTTC; D gene: .; V gene: TRBV5-1; clone size: few; J gene: TRBJ2-1
CDR3 protein: CASSLRIDASEQFF; CDR3 DNA: TGCGCCAGCAGCTTGAGGATTGACGCAAGTGAGCAGTTCTTC; D gene: .; V gene: TRBV5-1; clone size: .; J gene: TRBJ2-1
CDR3 protein: CASREDQAGYTF; CDR3 DNA: TGTGCCAGCAGGGAAGATCAGGCTGGCTACACCTTC; D gene: .; V gene: TRBV28; clone size: many; J gene: TRBJ1-2
CDR3 protein: CAISEGSTGELFF; CDR3 DNA: TGTGCCATCAGTGAGGGTAGCACCGGGGAGCTGTTTTTT; D gene: .; V gene: TRBV10-3; clone size: .; J gene: TRBJ2-2
CDR3 protein: CASSPPSQGGQTQYF; CDR3 DNA: TGTGCCAGCTCACCACCTTCGCAGGGAGGGCAGACCCAGTACTTC; D gene: TRBD2; V gene: TRBV18; clone size: few; J gene: TRBJ2-5
CDR3 protein: CASSYTSGGPNYGYTF; CDR3 DNA: TGTGCCAGCAGTTACACTTCGGGGGGGCCAAACTATGGCTACACCTTC; D gene: .; V gene: TRBV6-6; clone size: many; J gene: TRBJ1-2
CDR3 protein: CASAQLNEQFF; CDR3 DNA: TGTGCCAGCGCCCAGCTGAATGAGCAGTTCTTC; D gene: .; V gene: TRBV7-9; clone size: few; J gene: TRBJ2-1
CDR3 protein: CSVEWGTTYGYTF; CDR3 DNA: TGCAGCGTTGAGTGGGGAACGACCTATGGCTACACCTTC; D gene: .; V gene: TRBV29-1; clone size: .; J gene: TRBJ1-2
CDR3 protein: CASGRVEETQYF; CDR3 DNA: TGTGCCAGCGGTCGGGTAGAAGAGACCCAGTACTTC; D gene: .; V gene: TRBV3-1; clone size: .; J gene: TRBJ2-5
CDR3 protein: CASSYGGGSSYGYTF; CDR3 DNA: TGTGCCAGCAGTTACGGAGGCGGCTCGAGCTATGGCTACACCTTC; D gene: .; V gene: TRBV6-5; clone size: many; J gene: TRBJ1-2
CDR3 protein: CASSQDITGYEQYF; CDR3 DNA: TGTGCCAGCAGCCAAGATATAACCGGCTACGAGCAGTACTTC; D gene: .; V gene: TRBV14; clone size: many; J gene: TRBJ2-7
CDR3 protein: CSVRGTVDNEQYF; CDR3 DNA: TGCAGTGTCAGGGGGACAGTAGACAATGAGCAGTACTTC; D gene: TRBD1; V gene: TRBV20-1; clone size: .; J gene: TRBJ2-4
CDR3 protein: CASSLTPGLDYNEQFF; CDR3 DNA: TGCGCCAGCAGCTTAACCCCGGGACTAGATTACAATGAGCAGTTCTTC; D gene: TRBD2; V gene: TRBV5-1; clone size: many; J gene: TRBJ2-1
CDR3 protein: CASSPDRGLAKNIQYF; CDR3 DNA: TGTGCCAGCAGCCCGGACAGGGGACTAGCCAAAAACATTCAGTACTTC; D gene: TRBD1; V gene: TRBV7-2; clone size: many; J gene: TRBJ2-4
CDR3 protein: CSARTAENKNIQYF; CDR3 DNA: TGCAGTGCCCGGACTGCCGAGAACAAAAACATTCAGTACTTC; D gene: .; V gene: TRBV20-1; clone size: few; J gene: TRBJ2-4
CDR3 protein: CASGSQRGLSYEQYF; CDR3 DNA: TGTGCTAGTGGTTCCCAACGGGGTTTGTCCTACGAGCAGTACTTC; D gene: .; V gene: TRBV12-5; clone size: .; J gene: TRBJ2-7
CDR3 protein: CSAYLAGGYNEQFF; CDR3 DNA: TGCAGTGCGTATCTAGCGGGAGGCTACAATGAGCAGTTCTTC; D gene: TRBD2; V gene: TRBV20-1; clone size: .; J gene: TRBJ2-1
CDR3 protein: CAVSGGSGRDYEQFF; CDR3 DNA: TGTGCCGTCAGTGGGGGTAGCGGGAGAGACTATGAGCAGTTCTTC; D gene: TRBD2; V gene: TRBV10-3; clone size: .; J gene: TRBJ2-1
CDR3 protein: CASNDETSGLETQYF; CDR3 DNA: TGTGCCAGCAATGACGAGACTAGCGGGCTCGAGACCCAGTACTTC; D gene: TRBD2; V gene: TRBV5-6; clone size: .; J gene: TRBJ2-5
CDR3 protein: CASSFRQGESDGQFF; CDR3 DNA: TGTGCCAGCAGTTTTCGGCAGGGCGAGTCCGATGGGCAGTTCTTC; D gene: .; V gene: TRBV12-3/TRBV12-4; clone size: .; J gene: TRBJ2-1
CDR3 protein: CAIREAGGTDTQYF; CDR3 DNA: TGTGCCATCAGAGAAGCGGGGGGCACGGATACGCAGTATTTT; D gene: TRBD2; V gene: TRBV10-3; clone size: few; J gene: TRBJ2-3
CDR3 protein: CASSLSTSGGRNEQFF; CDR3 DNA: TGTGCCAGCAGTTTATCGACTAGCGGGGGGAGGAATGAGCAGTTCTTC; D gene: TRBD2; V gene: TRBV28; clone size: few; J gene: TRBJ2-1